One TCR beta chain is described in this entry. Its target is not known. The libraries of TRB cDNA were constructed through 5' RACE using UMI labels. For each CDR3 protein, TCRdb gives one entry from its re-call of the 5' RACE reads, without DNA. Recorded for this sample: more than 35,000 distinct CDR3 sequences. These data originate in a study of CXCR3-negative and CXCR3-positive naive CD8 T cells. Findings of the study overall: Most assays were run on fresh PBMCs (CXCR3 expression partially decreased after cryopreservation).

This CDR3 is built from 14 residues. Looked up from germline, CDR1 is SNHLY and CDR2 is FYNNEI. Researchers sorted about 320,000 cells of each CD8+ T cell subset in triplicate. The clonotype was recovered from a human donor in good health. Some clones in this sample may be carry-over from other donors' samples. Sequenced input: memory CD8+ T cells from blood. The chain links TRBV2 to TRBJ2-7; TCRdb's assignment of TRBD2 cannot be checked, as there is no DNA. The chain's CDR3 is CATRGFGSPYEQYF. The full variable domain, rest sourced from reference TRBV2 and TRBJ2-7, is EPEVTQTPSHQVTQMGQEVILRCVPISNHLYFYWYRQILGQKVEFLVSFYNNEISEKSEIFDDQFSVERPDGSNFTLKIRSTKLEDSAMYFCATRGFGSPYEQYFGPGTRLTVT.